This T cell receptor beta chain emerged from a study of human T cells and chemical hapten exposure. About the study: Patch tests applied 0.01% DPC to the upper back, read at 6 days.

Time point defined: patch test 1, 2 weeks after DPC sensitization. The treatment was: therapeutic diphenylcyclopropenone sensitization with weekly scalp DPC. From whole blood left unfractionated, total RNA was extracted. General observations from the study: Among expanded TCRs, significantly more large CDR3 similarity clusters formed than among controls.

Of note for this clonotype: What it binds is unknown.

TCRdb called the RACE reads again in MiXCR, with one record for every CDR3 protein. The sample includes around 120,000 distinct CDR3 sequences, roughly 13% of them seen just once. The clonotype was recovered from a man aged 18 to 29 with alopecia areata. Some clones in this sample may be carry-over from other donors' samples. The sequenced sample was whole blood, obtained in connection with sensitization to the hapten diphenylcyclopropenone (DPC).

The CDR3 protein is CATSLQREETQYF. The CDR3 DNA is TGTGCCACCAGCCTCCAAAGGGAAGAGACCCAGTACTTC. V usage is TRBV15 and J usage is TRBJ2-5, with D unclear. V lost 5 bases to trimming and J lost 3 bases, with 10 bases between them. The V gene's germline CDR1 is LNHNV and CDR2 YYDKDF (reference sequence). CDR3 length: 13 residues.